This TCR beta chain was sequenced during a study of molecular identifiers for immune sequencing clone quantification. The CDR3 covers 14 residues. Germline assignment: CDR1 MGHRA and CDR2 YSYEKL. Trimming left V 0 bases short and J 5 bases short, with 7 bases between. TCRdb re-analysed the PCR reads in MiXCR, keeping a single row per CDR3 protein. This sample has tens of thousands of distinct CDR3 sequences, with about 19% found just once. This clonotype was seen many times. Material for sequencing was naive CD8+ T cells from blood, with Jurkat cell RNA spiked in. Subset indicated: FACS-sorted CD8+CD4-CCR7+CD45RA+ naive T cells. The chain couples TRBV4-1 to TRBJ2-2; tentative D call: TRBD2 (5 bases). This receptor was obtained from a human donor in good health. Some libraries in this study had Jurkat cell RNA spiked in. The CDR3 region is CASSQDAGTGELFF. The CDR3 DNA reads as TGCGCCAGCAGCCAAGATGCGGGTACCGGGGAGCTGTTTTTT.